The clone carrying this T cell receptor beta chain was seen more than once but under ten times. Its antigen is still unknown. Unique molecular identifiers were present on the cDNA, which also gained a universal primer site by template switching. TCRdb independently ran MiXCR on the 5' RACE reads; one entry per CDR3 protein. The table includes approximately 890,000 distinct CDR3 sequences, over 9% detected once. The data originate from a study of identical twins. Whole-study results and caveats: Researchers reported weaker excess twin sharing in beta out-of-frame sequences.

The CDR3 sequence is 16 residues long. In germline, CDR1 is MNHEY, CDR2 SVGEGT. Trimming cost V 6 bases and J 1 base; bases outside gene matches: 11. The data were also submitted as part of a second study, on yellow fever vaccine responses in identical twins.

The chain combines TRBV6-2 or TRBV6-3 with TRBJ2-5; TRBD2 agrees at 7 bases. The sequencing sample was made of PBMCs. The origin of this receptor is a woman aged 18-29 years in good health. Here the CDR3 DNA reads TGTGCCAGCAGCCAACCCCATAGCGGGCGCCAAGAGACCCAGTACTTC. Its protein is CASSQPHSGRQETQYF.